The T cell receptor beta chain described here comes from a study of T cells in tuberculosis. Some clones are missing from TCRdb's copy, which holds only in-frame ones; the method was immunoSEQ multiplex PCR. The table lists about 58,000 clones, roughly 86% of them singletons. Sorting used thawed, overnight-rested PBMC stained with anti-CD3, a viability dye and GMM-loaded CD1B tetramer. CD1B tetramers were loaded with Rhodococcus equi-derived C32 glucose monomycolate. From each donor, some 100,000 tetramer-negative cells were sorted. Germline assignment: CDR1 MNHEY and CDR2 SVGAGI. After removal of 0 bases from V and 0 bases from J, the junction contained 1 base not matched to a gene. The length of the CDR3 is 16 residues.

This clonotype was sampled from an adult woman with latent tuberculosis. Sequenced material: CD1b-GMM tetramer-negative cells sorted from PBMCs. The chain recombines TRBV6-5 with TRBJ1-2, with 10 bases lining up with TRBD1. The CDR3 coding sequence is TGTGCCAGCAGTTACTCGACAGGGGGCTCTAACTATGGCTACACCTTC. Translating it yields CASSYSTGGSNYGYTF.